This T cell receptor (beta chain) is from a study of blood T cell repertoires in COVID-19. Methods used by the authors: By means of reference gene primer amplification, nucleated cell counts were estimated. Assay used: immunoSEQ multiplex PCR; TCRdb lists only in-frame clones, some missing. V and J calls and clone size are given by that table; D and trimming were obtained from the DNA. Of nearly 90,000 clones in the sample, roughly 88% were seen once. Sequenced sample: peripheral blood. This TCR was recovered from a man older than 75 with acute or convalescent COVID-19.

This chain's CDR3 is CASSSGTGGAKQYF. CDR3 sequence (DNA): TGTGCCAGCAGTTCCGGGACAGGGGGCGCCAAGCAGTACTTC. The V call is TRBV28, the J call TRBJ2-7, with TRBD1 matching over 12 bases. CDR1 MDHEN and CDR2 SYDVKM come from the germline V gene. CDR3 length: 14 residues. V dropped 4 bases and J dropped 8; count of bases not matched to a gene: 6.